This is a list of T cell receptor beta chains from one sample in a study of T-cell memory formation after mild COVID-19. TCRdb fed the 5' RACE reads into MiXCR, producing one record per CDR3 protein. This sample has 200,000 to 250,000 distinct CDR3 sequences, with less than 20% found just once. Material: PBMCs or a T cell subset sorted from them (not recorded which). These receptors were taken from an adult woman who had mild COVID-19 (a few samples of this study predate the infection). Cell type and time point are not known. Each CDR3 is given with its conserved first and last residue. D genes are given only for firm matches. Size is omitted from some rows. Given values are once, few, many or a class for expanded clones.

CDR3aa	CDR3nt	d_gene	v_gene	j_gene	abundance
CASSVGTGVQDTQYF	TGTGCCAGCAGCGTAGGGACAGGCGTTCAAGATACGCAGTATTTT	TRBD1	TRBV9	TRBJ2-3	few
CASSLLGGGPSSYEQYF	TGTGCCAGCTCCCTTCTGGGGGGAGGGCCCTCCTCCTACGAGCAGTACTTC	TRBD2	TRBV18	TRBJ2-7	few
CASSPSVGGMNTEAFF	TGTGCCAGCAGTCCGTCGGTTGGAGGGATGAACACTGAAGCTTTCTTT	-	TRBV12-3/TRBV12-4	TRBJ1-1	-
CASSLAGGRVTGELFF	TGTGCCAGCAGCTTAGCTGGCGGGCGGGTCACCGGGGAGCTGTTTTTT	-	TRBV7-2	TRBJ2-2	-
CASSPGLAGVRGRGTGELFF	TGTGCCAGCAGCCCGGGACTAGCGGGAGTTCGGGGCCGAGGCACCGGGGAGCTGTTTTTT	TRBD2	TRBV5-4	TRBJ2-2	-
CASSESGTVQYF	TGTGCCAGCAGTGAATCGGGGACGGTGCAGTACTTC	-	TRBV2	TRBJ2-7	few
CASGGQGAGELFF	TGTGCCTCCGGGGGGCAGGGGGCCGGGGAGCTGTTTTTT	-	TRBV27	TRBJ2-2	-
CSASTGFGQPQHF	TGCAGTGCTAGTACAGGGTTCGGCCAGCCCCAGCATTTT	-	TRBV20-1	TRBJ1-5	-
CAISGCIGLNTGELFF	TGTGCCATCAGCGGGTGTATCGGACTTAACACCGGGGAGCTGTTTTTT	-	TRBV10-3	TRBJ2-2	-
CASSIAGTNNEQFF	TGTGCCAGTAGTATCGCGGGGACGAACAATGAGCAGTTCTTC	-	TRBV19	TRBJ2-1	-
CASSLTGGTGELFF	TGTGCCAGCAGTTTGACAGGGGGCACCGGGGAGCTGTTTTTT	TRBD1	TRBV12-3/TRBV12-4	TRBJ2-2	-
CSAPRGRGLREQYF	TGCAGTGCGCCCAGGGGTAGGGGCCTCCGCGAGCAGTACTTC	-	TRBV20-1	TRBJ2-7	-
CASRGQSNQPQHF	TGCGCCAGCAGGGGACAAAGCAATCAGCCCCAGCATTTT	-	TRBV4-1	TRBJ1-5	-
CSISGGLDTQYF	TGCAGCATTAGCGGGGGATTAGATACGCAGTATTTT	TRBD2	TRBV29-1	TRBJ2-3	-
CSVFSGTQQETQYF	TGCAGTGTTTTCTCCGGGACCCAGCAAGAGACCCAGTACTTC	-	TRBV20-1	TRBJ2-5	few
CASSQYVSPLHF	TGTGCCAGCAGCCAATACGTTTCACCCCTCCACTTT	-	TRBV3-1	TRBJ1-6	-
CSASPPERQETQYF	TGCAGTGCTAGCCCGCCGGAACGTCAAGAGACCCAGTACTTC	-	TRBV20-1	TRBJ2-5	-
CASSFALAGASEQFF	TGTGCCAGCAGTTTCGCACTAGCGGGGGCAAGTGAGCAGTTCTTC	TRBD2	TRBV6-5	TRBJ2-1	-
CASSVQTGSETQYF	TGTGCCAGCAGCGTCCAGACAGGGTCAGAGACCCAGTACTTC	TRBD1	TRBV9	TRBJ2-5	-
CASRPGTSGGRETQYF	TGTGCCAGCAGACCCGGGACTAGCGGGGGGCGAGAGACCCAGTACTTC	TRBD2	TRBV12-3/TRBV12-4	TRBJ2-5	-
CASQDYSNQPQHF	TGTGCCAGTCAGGATTATAGCAATCAGCCCCAGCATTTT	-	TRBV19	TRBJ1-5	-
CASSQLFTGTANTEAFF	TGTGCCAGCAGCCAACTGTTCACCGGGACGGCGAACACTGAAGCTTTCTTT	-	TRBV16	TRBJ1-1	few
CATSDSGQGNNEQFF	TGTGCCACCAGTGATTCCGGACAGGGAAACAATGAGCAGTTCTTC	TRBD1	TRBV24-1	TRBJ2-1	many
CATTSGGGYNEQFF	TGTGCCACTACTAGCGGGGGGGGCTACAATGAGCAGTTCTTC	TRBD2	TRBV6-1	TRBJ2-1	-
CASSISGFSSYEQYF	TGTGCCAGTAGTATATCAGGCTTCAGCTCCTACGAGCAGTACTTC	-	TRBV19	TRBJ2-7	-
CASSLSGAGEQFF	TGCGCCAGCAGCTTGTCGGGGGCGGGTGAGCAGTTCTTC	-	TRBV5-1	TRBJ2-1	-
CAQGSEQYF	TGTGCCCAGGGGAGCGAGCAGTACTTC	-	TRBV10-3	TRBJ2-7	few
CASSQVFSEPGLAKNIQYF	TGCGCCAGCAGCCAGGTCTTCTCGGAACCCGGTCTAGCCAAAAACATTCAGTACTTC	-	TRBV4-1	TRBJ2-4	-
CSVETGATQETQYF	TGCAGCGTTGAAACAGGTGCGACCCAAGAGACCCAGTACTTC	-	TRBV29-1	TRBJ2-5	-
CASKPGDVDTQYF	TGTGCCAGTAAACCCGGTGATGTGGATACGCAGTATTTT	-	TRBV28	TRBJ2-3	-
CASSLAPGFSGNTIYF	TGTGCCAGCAGCTTAGCACCAGGGTTCTCTGGAAACACCATATATTTT	-	TRBV7-2	TRBJ1-3	few
CASWTIYNEQFF	TGTGCCAGCTGGACCATTTACAATGAGCAGTTCTTC	-	TRBV6-5	TRBJ2-1	few
CVKGGSRGNEQFF	TGCGTCAAGGGGGGGTCTAGAGGCAATGAGCAGTTCTTC	-	TRBV4-1	TRBJ2-1	few
CASSFGAGDQPQHF	TGTGCCAGCAGTTTTGGGGCAGGTGATCAGCCCCAGCATTTT	-	TRBV12-3/TRBV12-4	TRBJ1-5	many
CASSLGDRRETQYF	TGTGCCAGCAGTCTAGGGGACAGGAGGGAGACCCAGTACTTC	TRBD1	TRBV12-3/TRBV12-4	TRBJ2-5	many
CASSRDIPTEAFF	TGTGCCAGCAGCCGGGACATACCGACTGAAGCTTTCTTT	-	TRBV6-2/TRBV6-3	TRBJ1-1	-
CASSPPGRGRNTEAFF	TGTGCCAGTAGTCCCCCGGGCAGGGGGAGGAACACTGAAGCTTTCTTT	TRBD1	TRBV19	TRBJ1-1	-
CASSWSAGGSTDTQYF	TGTGCCAGCAGCTGGTCAGCGGGGGGGAGCACAGATACGCAGTATTTT	TRBD2	TRBV7-9	TRBJ2-3	-
CASSPRLAGAHEQFF	TGCGCCAGCAGCCCAAGACTAGCGGGGGCCCATGAGCAGTTCTTC	TRBD2	TRBV5-1	TRBJ2-1	many
CSASRDYFHEQYF	TGCAGTGCTAGCAGGGACTACTTCCACGAGCAGTACTTC	TRBD2	TRBV20-1	TRBJ2-7	few
CASRNYRRQFF	TGTGCCAGCAGGAACTACAGACGGCAGTTCTTC	-	TRBV12-3/TRBV12-4	TRBJ2-1	many
CAWSHRAVWAETNYGYTF	TGTGCCTGGAGTCACCGGGCGGTTTGGGCAGAAACTAACTATGGCTACACCTTC	-	TRBV30	TRBJ1-2	few
CATSGTRTGNTEAFF	TGTGCCACCAGTGGCACCAGGACAGGGAACACTGAAGCTTTCTTT	TRBD1	TRBV24-1	TRBJ1-1	-
CASRPTRRATQYF	TGTGCCAGCAGACCGACTAGGCGGGCTACGCAGTATTTT	-	TRBV5-4	TRBJ2-3	few
CASSVATGSGYNEQFF	TGTGCCAGCAGCGTAGCGACAGGGTCGGGGTACAATGAGCAGTTCTTC	TRBD1	TRBV9	TRBJ2-1	once